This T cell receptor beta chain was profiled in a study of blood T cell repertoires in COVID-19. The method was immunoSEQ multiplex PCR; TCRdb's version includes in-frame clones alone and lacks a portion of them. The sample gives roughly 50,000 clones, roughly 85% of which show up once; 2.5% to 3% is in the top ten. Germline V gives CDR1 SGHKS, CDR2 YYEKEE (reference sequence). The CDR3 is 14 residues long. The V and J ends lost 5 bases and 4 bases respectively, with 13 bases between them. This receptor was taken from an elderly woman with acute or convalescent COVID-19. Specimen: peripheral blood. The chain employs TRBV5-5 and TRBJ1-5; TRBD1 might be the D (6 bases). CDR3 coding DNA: TGTGCCAGCAGTACCGGGACATTGAATCAGCCCCAGCATTTT. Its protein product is CASSTGTLNQPQHF.